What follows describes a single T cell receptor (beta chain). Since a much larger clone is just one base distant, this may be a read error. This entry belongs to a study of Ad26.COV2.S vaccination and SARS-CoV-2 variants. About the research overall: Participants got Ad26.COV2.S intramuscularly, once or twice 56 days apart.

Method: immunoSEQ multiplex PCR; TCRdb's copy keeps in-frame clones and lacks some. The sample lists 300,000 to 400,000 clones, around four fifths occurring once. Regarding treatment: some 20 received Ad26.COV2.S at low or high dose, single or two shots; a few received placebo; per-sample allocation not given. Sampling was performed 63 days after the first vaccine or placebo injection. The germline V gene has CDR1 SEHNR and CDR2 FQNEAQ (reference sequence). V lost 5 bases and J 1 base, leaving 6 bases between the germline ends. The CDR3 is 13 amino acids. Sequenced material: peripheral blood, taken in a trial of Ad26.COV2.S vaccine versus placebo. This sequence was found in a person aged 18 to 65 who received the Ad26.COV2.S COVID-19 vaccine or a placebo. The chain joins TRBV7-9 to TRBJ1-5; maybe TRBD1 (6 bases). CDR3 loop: CASSTGSNQPQHF. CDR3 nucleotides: TGTGCCAGCAGCACAGGGAGCAATCAGCCCCAGCATTTT.